These 7 T cell receptor beta chains came from one sample sequenced in a study of OX40 agonist ivuxolimab in advanced cancers. Assay: immunoSEQ multiplex PCR; the TCRdb copy retains only in-frame clones and omits some. The table has roughly 45,000 clones, over 90% seen once. The material sequenced was CD4+ or CD8+ T cells sorted from blood, taken in a trial of the OX40 agonist ivuxolimab. The receptor set was obtained from an adult with an advanced solid tumor such as melanoma, head and neck, liver or kidney cancer.

The gene calls are TRBV12-5 and TRBJ1-2; D gene unclear. CDR3 size: 14 residues. V was cut by 7 bases and J by 1 base, with 13 bases left in between. Germline CDR1 reads LGHNT; CDR2 reads FRNRAP. In nucleotides, the CDR3 is TGTGCTAGTGCTCAGAACCTAAATAACTATGGCTACACCTTC. It codes for CASAQNLNNYGYTF.

V is TRBV4-1 and J is TRBJ2-7; D is possibly TRBD2 (6 bases). V lost 0 bases, J lost 6 bases, and 9 bases lay in between. The germline gives CDR1 MGHRA, CDR2 YSYEKL. This CDR3 has 13 amino acids. This chain's CDR3 is CASSQDAGSEQYF. CDR3 nucleotide sequence: TGCGCCAGCAGCCAAGATGCGGGAAGCGAGCAGTACTTC.

The genes are TRBV27 and TRBJ2-7; perhaps D is TRBD1 or TRBD2 (6 bases each). The CDR3 sequence is 15 residues long. Germline loops: CDR1 MNHEY, CDR2 SMNVEV (reference sequence). Trimming took 5 bases from V and 0 from J, leaving 14 bases between them. In DNA form, the CDR3 reads TGTGCCAGCAGTCCGCGGGACACTAGCTCCTACGAGCAGTACTTC. Residues: CASSPRDTSSYEQYF.

The chain is built from TRBV7-9 and TRBJ1-4; D is unresolved. V was trimmed by 4 bases and J by 5 bases, leaving 11 bases between them. CDR3 length: 14 residues. Looked up from germline, CDR1 is SEHNR and CDR2 is FQNEAQ (reference sequence). The CDR3 loop reads CASSSGALNEKLFF. As DNA, the CDR3 is TGTGCCAGCAGCTCAGGAGCTTTGAATGAAAAACTGTTTTTT.

The chain links TRBV5-4 to TRBJ1-2; TRBD1 might be the D (5 bases). Per the germline V gene, CDR1 is SGHNT and CDR2 is YYREEE (reference sequence). The CDR3 is made up of 15 amino acids. V lost 6 bases to trimming and J lost 0 bases, with 15 bases between them. Here the CDR3 reads CASTEERGPNYGYTF. Here the CDR3 DNA reads TGTGCCAGCACCGAGGAGAGGGGCCCTAACTATGGCTACACCTTC.

The chain carries TRBV16 and TRBJ1-2, with D tentatively TRBD1 (5 bases). CDR1 is KGHSY, CDR2 FQNENV, per germline. The CDR3 covers 12 residues. V lost 2 bases, J lost 4 bases, and 5 bases lay in between. The CDR3 bases are TGTGCCAGCAGCCAAGACAGCTATGGCTACACCTTC. It translates to CASSQDSYGYTF.

The rearrangement links TRBV12-5 to TRBJ1-1; the D gene is possibly TRBD1 (5 bases). Trimming stripped 1 base from V and 6 bases from J, with 12 bases between. The CDR3 is made up of 14 amino acids. CDR1 and CDR2 from the germline V gene are LGHNT and FRNRAP. CDR3 nucleotide sequence: TGTGCTAGTGGTTTGGCGACAGAATCCCCTGAAGCTTTCTTT. This sequence encodes CASGLATESPEAFF.